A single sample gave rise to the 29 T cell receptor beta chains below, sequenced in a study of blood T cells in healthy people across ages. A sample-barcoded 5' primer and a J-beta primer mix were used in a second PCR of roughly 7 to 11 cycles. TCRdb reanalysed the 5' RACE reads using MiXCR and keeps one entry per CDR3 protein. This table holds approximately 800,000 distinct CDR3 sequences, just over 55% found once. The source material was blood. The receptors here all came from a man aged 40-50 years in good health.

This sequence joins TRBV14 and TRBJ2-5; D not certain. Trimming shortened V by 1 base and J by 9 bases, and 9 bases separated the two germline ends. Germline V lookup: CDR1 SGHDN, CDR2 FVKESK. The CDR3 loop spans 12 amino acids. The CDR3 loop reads CASSQGGAAQYF. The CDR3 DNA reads TGTGCCAGCAGCCAAGGCGGTGCAGCCCAGTACTTC.

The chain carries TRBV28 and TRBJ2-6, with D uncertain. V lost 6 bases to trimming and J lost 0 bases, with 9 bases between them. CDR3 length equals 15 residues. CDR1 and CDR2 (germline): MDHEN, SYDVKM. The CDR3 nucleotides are TGTGCCAGCAGGCAAGCCTCCTCTGGGGCCAACGTCCTGACTTTC. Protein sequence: CASRQASSGANVLTF.

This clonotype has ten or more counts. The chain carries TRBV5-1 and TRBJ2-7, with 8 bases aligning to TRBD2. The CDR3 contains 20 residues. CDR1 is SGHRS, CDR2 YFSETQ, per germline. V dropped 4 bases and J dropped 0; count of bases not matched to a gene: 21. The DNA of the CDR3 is TGCGCCAGCAGCGGCGGGGTCAGGGCTAGCGGGCTTTCCTTCTCCTACGAGCAGTACTTC. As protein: CASSGGVRASGLSFSYEQYF.

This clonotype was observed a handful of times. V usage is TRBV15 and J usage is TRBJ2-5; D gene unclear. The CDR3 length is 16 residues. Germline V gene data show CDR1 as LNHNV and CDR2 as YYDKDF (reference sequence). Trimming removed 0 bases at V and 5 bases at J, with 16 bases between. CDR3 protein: CATSRDRRSVRETQYF. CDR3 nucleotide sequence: TGTGCCACCAGCAGAGATCGGCGTTCGGTACGGGAGACCCAGTACTTC.

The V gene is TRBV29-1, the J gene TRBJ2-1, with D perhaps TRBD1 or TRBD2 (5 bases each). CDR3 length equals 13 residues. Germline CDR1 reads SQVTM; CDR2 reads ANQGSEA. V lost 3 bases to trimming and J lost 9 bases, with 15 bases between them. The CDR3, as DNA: TGCAGCGTTGATAGAGGGACCTACGGTGAGCAGTTCTTC. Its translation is CSVDRGTYGEQFF.

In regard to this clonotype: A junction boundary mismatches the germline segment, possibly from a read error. This chain's CDR3 is CASSTGPNSGANVPTF. The CDR3, as DNA: TGTGCCAGCAGCACCGGGCCGAACTCTGGGGCCAACGTCCCGACTTTC. The chain couples TRBV7-3 to TRBJ2-6, with a tentative D call TRBD1 (5 bases). Germline loops: CDR1 SGHTA, CDR2 FQGTGA. The length of the CDR3 is 16 residues.

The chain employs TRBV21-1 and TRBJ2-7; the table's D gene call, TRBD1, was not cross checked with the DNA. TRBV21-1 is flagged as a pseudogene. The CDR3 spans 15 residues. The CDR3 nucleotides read TGTGCCAGCAGCGTGTTTGGGACAGCGTACTACGAGCAGTACTTC. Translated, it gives CASSVFGTAYYEQYF.

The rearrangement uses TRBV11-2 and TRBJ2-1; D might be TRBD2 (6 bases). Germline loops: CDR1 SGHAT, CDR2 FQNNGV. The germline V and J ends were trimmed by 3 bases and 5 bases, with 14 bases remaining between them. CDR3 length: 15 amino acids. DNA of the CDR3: TGTGCCAGCAGCTTTCCCCCTAGCGACGACAATGAGCAGTTCTTC. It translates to CASSFPPSDDNEQFF.

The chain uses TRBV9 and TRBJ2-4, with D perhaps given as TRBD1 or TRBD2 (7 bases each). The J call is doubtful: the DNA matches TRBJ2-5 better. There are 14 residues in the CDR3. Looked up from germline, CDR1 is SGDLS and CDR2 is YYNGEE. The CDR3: CASSATQGGETQYF. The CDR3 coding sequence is TGTGCCAGCAGCGCAACGCAGGGGGGGGAGACCCAGTACTTC.

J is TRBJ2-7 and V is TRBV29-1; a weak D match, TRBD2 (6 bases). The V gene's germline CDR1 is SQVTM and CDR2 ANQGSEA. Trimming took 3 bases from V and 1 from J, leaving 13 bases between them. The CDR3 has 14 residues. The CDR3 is CSVDQAGTSYEQYF. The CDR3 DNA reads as TGCAGCGTTGACCAGGCGGGGACTTCCTACGAGCAGTACTTC.

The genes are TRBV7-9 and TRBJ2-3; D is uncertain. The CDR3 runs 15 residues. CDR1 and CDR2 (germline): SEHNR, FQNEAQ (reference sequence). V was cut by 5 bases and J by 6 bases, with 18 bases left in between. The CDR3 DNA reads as TGTGCCAGCAGCGGTACAAACCACGGTTCTGATACGCAGTATTTT. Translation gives CASSGTNHGSDTQYF.

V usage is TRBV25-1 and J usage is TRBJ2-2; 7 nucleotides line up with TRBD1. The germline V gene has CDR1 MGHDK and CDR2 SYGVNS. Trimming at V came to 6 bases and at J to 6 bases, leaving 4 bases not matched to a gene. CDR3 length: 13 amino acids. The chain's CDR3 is CASSDTGAGELFF. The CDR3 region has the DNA TGTGCCAGCAGCGATACAGGGGCCGGGGAGCTGTTTTTT.

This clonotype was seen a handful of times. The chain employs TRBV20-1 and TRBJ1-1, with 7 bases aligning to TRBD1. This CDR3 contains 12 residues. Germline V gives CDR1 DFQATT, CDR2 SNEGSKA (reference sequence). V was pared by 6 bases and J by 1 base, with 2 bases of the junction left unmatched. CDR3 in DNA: TGCAGTGCATGGACAGGGAACACTGAAGCTTTCTTT. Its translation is CSAWTGNTEAFF.

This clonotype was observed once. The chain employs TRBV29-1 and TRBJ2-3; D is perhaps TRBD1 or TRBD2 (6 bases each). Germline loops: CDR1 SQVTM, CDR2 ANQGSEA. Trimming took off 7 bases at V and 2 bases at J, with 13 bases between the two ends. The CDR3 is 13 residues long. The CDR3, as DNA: TGCAGCGCCAATCCGGGGGCCACAGATACGCAGTATTTT. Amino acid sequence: CSANPGATDTQYF.

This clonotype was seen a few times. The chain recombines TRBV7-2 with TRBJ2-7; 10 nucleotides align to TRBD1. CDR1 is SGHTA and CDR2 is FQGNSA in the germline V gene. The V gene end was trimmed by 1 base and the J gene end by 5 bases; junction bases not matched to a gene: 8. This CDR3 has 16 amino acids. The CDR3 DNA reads TGTGCCAGCAGCTTAGGTAGGGGACAGGGGATTCACGAGCAGTACTTC. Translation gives CASSLGRGQGIHEQYF.

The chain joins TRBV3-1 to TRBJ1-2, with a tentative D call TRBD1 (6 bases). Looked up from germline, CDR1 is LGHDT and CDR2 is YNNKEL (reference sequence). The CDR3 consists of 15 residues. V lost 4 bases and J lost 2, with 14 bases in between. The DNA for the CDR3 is TGTGCCAGCAGCCGCTCCGGGACACTCAACTATGGCTACACCTTC. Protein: CASSRSGTLNYGYTF.

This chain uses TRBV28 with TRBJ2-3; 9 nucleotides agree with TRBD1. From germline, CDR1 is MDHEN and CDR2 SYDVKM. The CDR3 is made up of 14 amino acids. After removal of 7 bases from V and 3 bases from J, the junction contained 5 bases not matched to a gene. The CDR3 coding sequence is TGTGCCAGCACCTTGACAGGGGGAACAGATACGCAGTATTTT. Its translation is CASTLTGGTDTQYF.

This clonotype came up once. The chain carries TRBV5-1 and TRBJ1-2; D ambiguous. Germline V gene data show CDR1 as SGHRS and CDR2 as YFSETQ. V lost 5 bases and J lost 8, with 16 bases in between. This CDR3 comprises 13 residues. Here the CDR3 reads CASRSDRTTGYTF. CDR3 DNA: TGCGCCAGCAGATCGGACCGGACCACGGGCTACACCTTC.

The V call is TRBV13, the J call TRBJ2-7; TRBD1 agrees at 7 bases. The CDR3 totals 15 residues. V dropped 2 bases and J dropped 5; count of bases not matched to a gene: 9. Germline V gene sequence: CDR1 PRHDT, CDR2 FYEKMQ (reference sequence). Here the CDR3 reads CASSLYDRDSDEQYF. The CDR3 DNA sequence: TGTGCCAGCAGCTTATATGACAGGGATTCGGACGAGCAGTACTTC.

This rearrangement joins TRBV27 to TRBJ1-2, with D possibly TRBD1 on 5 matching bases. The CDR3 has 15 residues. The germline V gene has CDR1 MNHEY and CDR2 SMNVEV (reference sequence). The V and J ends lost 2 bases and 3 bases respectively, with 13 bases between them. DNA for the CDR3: TGTGCCAGCAGTTTAGGGCGGGACGGATACTATGGCTACACCTTC. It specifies CASSLGRDGYYGYTF.

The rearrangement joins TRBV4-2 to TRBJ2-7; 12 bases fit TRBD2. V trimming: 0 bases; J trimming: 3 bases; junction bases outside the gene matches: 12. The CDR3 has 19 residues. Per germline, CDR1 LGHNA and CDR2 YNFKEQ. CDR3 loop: CASSQDSGSASGRDYEQYF. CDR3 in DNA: TGTGCCAGCAGCCAAGATTCGGGTTCGGCTAGCGGGAGGGACTACGAGCAGTACTTC.

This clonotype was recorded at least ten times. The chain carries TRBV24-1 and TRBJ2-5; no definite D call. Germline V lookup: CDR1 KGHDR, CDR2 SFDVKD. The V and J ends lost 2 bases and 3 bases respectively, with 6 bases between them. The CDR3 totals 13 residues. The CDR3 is CATSDYPEETQYF. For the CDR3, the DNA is TGTGCCACCAGTGATTATCCGGAAGAGACCCAGTACTTC.

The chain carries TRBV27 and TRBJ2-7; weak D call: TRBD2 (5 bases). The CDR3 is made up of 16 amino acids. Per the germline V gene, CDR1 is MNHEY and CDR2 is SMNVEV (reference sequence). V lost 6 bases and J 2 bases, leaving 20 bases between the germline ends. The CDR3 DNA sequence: TGTGCCAGCAGAACCGAGAGAGGGATCGGGACCTACGAGCAGTACTTC. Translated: CASRTERGIGTYEQYF.

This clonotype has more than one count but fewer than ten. The CDR3 reads CASAGTGGTEAFF. CDR3 nucleotide sequence: TGTGCCAGCGCCGGGACAGGGGGCACTGAAGCTTTCTTT. V and J are TRBV7-2 and TRBJ1-1, with TRBD1 identical over 11 bases. The CDR3 length is 13 residues. The trim removed 8 bases at V and 4 bases at J, leaving 3 bases unmatched. Germline V gene data show CDR1 as SGHTA and CDR2 as FQGNSA.

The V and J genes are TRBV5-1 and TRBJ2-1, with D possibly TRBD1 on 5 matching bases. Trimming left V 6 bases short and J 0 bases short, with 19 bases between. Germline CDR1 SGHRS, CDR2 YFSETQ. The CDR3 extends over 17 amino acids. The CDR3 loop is CASNIGAVPSSYNEQFF. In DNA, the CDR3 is TGCGCCAGCAATATAGGGGCAGTGCCGAGCTCCTACAATGAGCAGTTCTTC.

The CDR3 reads CASRGPGPIFTDTQYF. CDR3 bases: TGTGCCAGCAGAGGTCCGGGACCGATATTCACAGATACGCAGTATTTT. The V call is TRBV6-6, the J call TRBJ2-3, with D perhaps given as TRBD1 or TRBD2 (5 bases each). Trimming stripped 6 bases from V and 2 bases from J, with 18 bases between. CDR3 length: 16 amino acids. Germline CDR1 MNHNY, CDR2 SVGAGI (reference sequence).

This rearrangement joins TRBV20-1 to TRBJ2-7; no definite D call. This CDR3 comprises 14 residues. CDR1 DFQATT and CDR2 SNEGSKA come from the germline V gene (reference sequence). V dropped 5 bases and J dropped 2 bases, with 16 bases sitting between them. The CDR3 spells CSASSRAGTYEQYF. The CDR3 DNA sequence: TGCAGTGCTTCTTCTAGGGCTGGTACCTACGAGCAGTACTTC.

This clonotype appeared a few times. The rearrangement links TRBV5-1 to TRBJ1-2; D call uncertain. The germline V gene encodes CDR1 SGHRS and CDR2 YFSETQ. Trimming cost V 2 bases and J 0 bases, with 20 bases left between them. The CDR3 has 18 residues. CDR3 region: CASSFFSQNTFTNYGYTF. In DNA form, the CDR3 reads TGCGCCAGCAGCTTTTTTAGCCAGAACACTTTTACTAACTATGGCTACACCTTC. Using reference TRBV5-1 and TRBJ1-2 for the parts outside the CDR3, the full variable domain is KAGVTQTPRYLIKTRGQQVTLSCSPISGHRSVSWYQQTPGQGLQFLFEYFSETQRNKGNFPGRFSGRQFSNSRSEMNVSTLELGDSALYLCASSFFSQNTFTNYGYTFGSGTRLTVV.

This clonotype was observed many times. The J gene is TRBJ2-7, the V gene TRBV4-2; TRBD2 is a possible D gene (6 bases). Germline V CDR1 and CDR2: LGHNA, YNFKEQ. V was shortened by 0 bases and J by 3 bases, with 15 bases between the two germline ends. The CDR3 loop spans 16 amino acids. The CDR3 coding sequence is TGTGCCAGCAGCCAAGATTTGGGCCTGGGGGGCTACGAGCAGTACTTC. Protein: CASSQDLGLGGYEQYF.